One sample yielded the 28 T cell receptor beta chains listed below, sequenced in a study of cytotoxic CD8 clonotypes in ibrutinib-treated CLL. The method was immunoSEQ multiplex PCR; TCRdb's version includes in-frame clones alone and lacks a portion of them. The table includes over 100,000 clones, 70% to 90% detected once. The input for sequencing was PBMCs, taken after 24 months of ibrutinib treatment. The receptors were sampled from a human donor with chronic lymphocytic leukemia.

The chain uses TRBV21-1 and TRBJ2-1; TRBD2, the table's D call, was not compared with the DNA. TRBV21-1 is marked as a pseudogene. This CDR3 region has 18 residues. The CDR3 spells CASSTQILAGGSGDEQFF. The DNA for the CDR3 is TGTGCCAGCAGTACCCAAATACTAGCGGGAGGGAGCGGCGATGAGCAGTTCTTC.

The gene calls are TRBV4-3 and TRBJ1-2; the match to TRBD1 covers 8 bases. The CDR3 is made up of 15 amino acids. Looked up from germline, CDR1 is LGHNA and CDR2 is YSLEER. Germline trimming cut 1 base from V and 8 bases from J; bases unmatched to any gene: 9. In DNA form, the CDR3 reads TGCGCCAGCAGCCAAGGTGGCAGGGGGCTTCGGGGCTACACCTTC. Translating gives CASSQGGRGLRGYTF.

The gene calls are TRBV15 and TRBJ2-7; 10 bases match TRBD1. Per germline, CDR1 LNHNV and CDR2 YYDKDF (reference sequence). Unmatched junction bases numbered 22, after V lost 8 bases and J lost 12 bases. The CDR3 length is 16 residues. CDR3 coding DNA: TGTGCCACCGGTAGGAGACAGGGGGCTTTGGATTTGTCTGGGTACTTC. This sequence encodes CATGRRQGALDLSGYF.

The chain carries TRBV28 and TRBJ1-1; D is ambiguous. CDR1 MDHEN and CDR2 SYDVKM come from the germline V gene. V was cut by 5 bases and J by 11 bases, with 12 bases left in between. This CDR3 comprises 11 residues. The CDR3 protein is CASSPERGAFF. The CDR3 DNA follows: TGTGCCAGCAGTCCCGAGCGCGGGGCTTTCTTT.

The chain uses TRBV4-3 and TRBJ2-7, with TRBD1 matching over 8 bases. Germline lookup yields CDR1 LGHNA and CDR2 YSLEER. The CDR3 totals 16 residues. The V segment lost 0 bases and the J segment 6 bases; nucleotides outside the gene matches: 10. CDR3: CASSQDAVTGTGEQYF. The CDR3 nucleotides are TGCGCCAGCAGCCAAGACGCCGTAACGGGGACAGGCGAGCAGTACTTC.

The CDR3 bases are TGTGCCAGCAGGGAACAGGCGATTGAGCAGTTCTTC. Translating it yields CASREQAIEQFF. The chain recombines TRBV6-1 with TRBJ2-1, with TRBD1 as a possible D gene (5 bases). The CDR3 consists of 12 residues. Per the germline V gene, CDR1 is MNHNS and CDR2 is SASEGT. Trimming removed 6 bases from V and 9 bases from J, with 12 bases in between.

This clone came up once. The chain combines TRBV28 with TRBJ1-3; D not certain. The length of the CDR3 is 13 residues. V lost 7 bases, J lost 0 bases, and 7 bases lay in between. Germline lookup yields CDR1 MDHEN and CDR2 SYDVKM. The CDR3, as DNA: TGTGCCAGCAACGGCGGCTCTGGAAACACCATATATTTT. It translates to CASNGGSGNTIYF.

This chain's CDR3 is CATSRDYFEGAPIQYF. CDR3 nucleotides: TGTGCCACCAGCAGAGATTATTTTGAGGGGGCGCCCATTCAGTACTTC. The chain carries TRBV15 and TRBJ2-4; 7 nucleotides align to TRBD1. Germline CDR1 is LNHNV and CDR2 is YYDKDF (reference sequence). CDR3 length: 16 amino acids. V lost 0 bases to trimming and J lost 9 bases; unmatched junction nucleotides: 11. The full variable domain, in which reference TRBV15 and TRBJ2-4 provide the parts outside the CDR3, is DAMVIQNPRYQVTQFGKPVTLSCSQTLNHNVMYWYQQKSSQAPKLLFHYYDKDFNNEADTPDNFQSRRPNTSFCFLDIRSPGLGDTAMYLCATSRDYFEGAPIQYFGAGTRLSVL.

Concerning this clone: The junction departs from germline at one end; a sequencing error may be responsible. Other nucleotide sequences in the sample specify the same CDR3. The chain links TRBV7-3 to TRBJ1-2, with TRBD1 as a possible D gene (5 bases). CDR3 size: 13 residues. CDR1 SGHTA and CDR2 FQGTGA come from the germline V gene. CDR3 sequence reads: CASSPGIRDGYTF. CDR3 DNA sequence: TGTGCTAGCAGCCCGGGCATCAGGGATGGCTACACCTTC.

V usage is TRBV4-1 and J usage is TRBJ2-7; 14 nucleotides agree with TRBD2. The CDR3 extends over 17 amino acids. Trimming removed 1 base from V and 5 bases from J; junction bases left unmatched: 7. Germline V gives CDR1 MGHRA, CDR2 YSYEKL. DNA for the CDR3: TGCGCCAGCAGCCAAGCCGGGGGACTAGCGGGAGCCCACGAGCAGTACTTC. Its translation is CASSQAGGLAGAHEQYF.

This clone has a single count. V is TRBV5-1 and J is TRBJ2-3, with D possibly TRBD1 on 6 matching bases. CDR1 and CDR2 (germline): SGHRS, YFSETQ. Trimming stripped 0 bases from V and 4 bases from J, with 15 bases between. CDR3 length: 16 amino acids. CDR3 DNA: TGCGCCAGCAGCTTGGCCATGGGGGCGCGTGCAGATACGCAGTATTTT. This translates into CASSLAMGARADTQYF.

The CDR3 region has the DNA TGTGCCAGCCAGTTTGCAACTAATGAAAAACTGTTTTTT. It yields the protein CASQFATNEKLFF. The chain carries TRBV6-1 and TRBJ1-4; D is unresolved. V lost 8 bases and J 0 bases, leaving 7 bases between the germline ends. The CDR3 covers 13 residues. Germline V CDR1 and CDR2: MNHNS, SASEGT.

In nucleotides, the CDR3 is TGTGCCAGCACGGGCACAGATACGCAGTATTTT. It yields the protein CASTGTDTQYF. The chain joins TRBV28 to TRBJ2-3; no firm D call. The V gene's germline CDR1 is MDHEN and CDR2 SYDVKM. V lost 7 bases, J lost 1 base, and 3 bases lay in between. This CDR3 is built from 11 residues.

This clone is medium-sized within its sample. The gene calls are TRBV7-9 and TRBJ2-7; perhaps TRBD2 as D (7 bases). The V and J ends lost 4 bases and 5 bases respectively, with 12 bases between them. The CDR3 extends over 13 amino acids. Germline lookup yields CDR1 SEHNR and CDR2 FQNEAQ (reference sequence). CDR3 in DNA: TGTGCCAGCAGCTCGGGCGGGGGCCACGAGCAGTACTTC. This gives the protein CASSSGGGHEQYF.

This clone has only one observation. The chain has TRBV15 and TRBJ2-1, with TRBD2 matching over 7 bases. The CDR3 length is 17 residues. The V and J ends lost 0 bases and 7 bases, in that order; junction bases with no gene match: 12. Germline CDR1 reads LNHNV; CDR2 reads YYDKDF (reference sequence). The CDR3 spells CATSRDQGGGLRNEQFF. The CDR3 region has the DNA TGTGCCACCAGCAGAGATCAAGGCGGGGGTCTTCGAAATGAGCAGTTCTTC.

The rearrangement uses TRBV7-8 and TRBJ1-4; the D gene is possibly TRBD1 (5 bases). This CDR3 region has 16 residues. The germline V gene encodes CDR1 SGHVS and CDR2 FQNEAQ. V was shortened by 1 base and J by 8 bases, with 17 bases between the two germline ends. CDR3 in DNA: TGTGCCAGCAGCTTAGTCGTGGGCGGTGGGGGGGAAAAACTGTTTTTT. Translated, it gives CASSLVVGGGGEKLFF.

This chain joins TRBV6-6 and TRBJ2-1, with TRBD2 matching over 10 bases. Germline V lookup: CDR1 MNHNY, CDR2 SVGAGI (reference sequence). The CDR3 consists of 15 residues. V lost 5 bases, J lost 8 bases, and 9 bases stayed unmatched. The CDR3 DNA reads TGTGCCAGCAGTACCCAGAGCGGGGGGGTTCATGAGCAGTTCTTC. As protein: CASSTQSGGVHEQFF.

The CDR3 region has the DNA TGTGCCAGCAGCCAGGGCGTAGTGATCAATCAGCCCCAGCATTTT. This translates into CASSQGVVINQPQHF. The chain has TRBV2 and TRBJ1-5, with D perhaps TRBD1 (5 bases). Germline V gene data show CDR1 as SNHLY and CDR2 as FYNNEI. This CDR3 is 15 amino acids long. The ends were cut back, 6 bases at V and 3 bases at J, with 15 bases in the middle.

The chain recombines TRBV6-1 with TRBJ1-3, with D perhaps matching TRBD1 (5 bases). Trimming cost V 1 base and J 0 bases, with 7 bases left between them. CDR1 MNHNS and CDR2 SASEGT come from the germline V gene. The CDR3 is made up of 15 amino acids. The CDR3, as DNA: TGTGCCAGCAGTGAAGGGACAACCTCTGGAAACACCATATATTTT. The encoded protein is CASSEGTTSGNTIYF.

The CDR3 DNA is TGTGCCAGCAGCCTAGCGTTAAGAGGCACAGATACGCAGTATTTT. Its translation: CASSLALRGTDTQYF. J is TRBJ2-3 and V is TRBV5-4; D might be TRBD2 (6 bases). V was trimmed by 4 bases and J by 1 base, leaving 13 bases between them. From germline, CDR1 is SGHNT and CDR2 YYREEE (reference sequence). The CDR3 is 15 amino acids.

The chain has TRBV5-1 and TRBJ2-3; D might be TRBD1 or TRBD2, each matching 5 bases. Germline assignment: CDR1 SGHRS and CDR2 YFSETQ. Trimming left V 3 bases short and J 2 bases short, with 19 bases between. The CDR3 consists of 17 residues. This CDR3 reads CASSSGLSTASTDTQYF. The CDR3 DNA follows: TGCGCCAGCAGCTCGGGGCTCTCGACAGCATCCACAGATACGCAGTATTTT.

The rearrangement links TRBV9 to TRBJ2-2; the D gene is possibly TRBD1 (6 bases). Germline CDR1 is SGDLS and CDR2 is YYNGEE. The CDR3 runs 18 residues. V shed 3 bases and J shed 5 bases, with 23 bases lying between them. Here the CDR3 DNA reads TGTGCCAGCAGCGGGGACATTTTGAGGGCCGGGAAAACCGGGGAGCTGTTTTTT. Protein sequence: CASSGDILRAGKTGELFF.

J is TRBJ2-7 and V is TRBV18, with TRBD1 as a possible D gene (6 bases). The CDR3 extends over 13 amino acids. The germline V and J ends were trimmed by 8 bases and 2 bases, with 13 bases remaining between them. Germline V gene sequence: CDR1 KGHSH, CDR2 LQKENI. The CDR3 protein is CASANRDPYEQYF. As DNA, the CDR3 is TGTGCCAGCGCGAACAGGGACCCCTACGAGCAGTACTTC.

The rearrangement uses TRBV4-2 and TRBJ1-2; the D gene is possibly TRBD1 (5 bases). CDR1 and CDR2 (germline): LGHNA, YNFKEQ. The V end lost 6 bases, the J end lost 3 bases, and 17 bases lay between the germline ends. The CDR3 covers 15 residues. The CDR3 reads CASRLLPGRDYGYTF. In DNA form, the CDR3 reads TGTGCCAGCAGACTATTGCCGGGCAGGGACTATGGCTACACCTTC.

This clone was counted a single time. The chain employs TRBV5-1 and TRBJ1-5; 9 nucleotides line up with TRBD1. Per germline, CDR1 SGHRS and CDR2 YFSETQ. V was clipped by 4 bases and J by 4 bases; unmatched bases: 6. The CDR3 spans 15 residues. CDR3 in DNA: TGCGCCAGCAGCCCGGGGACAGGGAGGAATCAGCCCCAGCATTTT. Residues: CASSPGTGRNQPQHF.

This chain connects TRBV29-1 to TRBJ1-5; 10 bases are a match to TRBD1. Germline CDR1 is SQVTM and CDR2 is ANQGSEA. The CDR3 is 16 amino acids. J gave up 7 bases and V 7 bases, and 16 bases lay outside the gene matches. The CDR3 coding sequence is TGCAGCGCCACCGGGACAGGGGACCGGTTAGGACAGCCCCAGCATTTT. Translation gives CSATGTGDRLGQPQHF.

This rearrangement joins TRBV5-6 to TRBJ2-3, with 7 bases identical to TRBD1. Germline CDR1 reads SGHDT; CDR2 reads YYEEEE. The CDR3 has 17 amino acids. Trimming took 9 bases from V and 2 from J; bases not matched to a gene: 18. CDR3 in amino acids: CAISRGGARKYTDTQYF. CDR3 coding DNA: TGTGCCATCTCCCGAGGGGGCGCGAGGAAATACACAGATACGCAGTATTTT.

The V gene is TRBV4-2, the J gene TRBJ2-1; D is possibly TRBD2 (6 bases). This CDR3 contains 13 residues. Trimming left V 0 bases short and J 9 bases short, with 9 bases between. Germline V gene lookup returns CDR1 LGHNA and CDR2 YNFKEQ. In DNA form, the CDR3 reads TGTGCCAGCAGCCAAGAAATTAGCGGTGAGCAGTTCTTC. Translation: CASSQEISGEQFF.